This T cell receptor (beta chain) was sequenced during a study of blood T cells in healthy people across ages. Study findings and constraints: Researchers judged that diversity estimates from one million T cells fell short of true values.

Trimming cost V 4 bases and J 5 bases; bases outside gene matches: 14. Germline values: CDR1 DFQATT, CDR2 SNEGSKA (reference sequence). The CDR3 has 17 residues. For this clonotype: No antigen is known for it.

Drawing of peripheral blood yielded ten milliliters from each donor. At least 5.5 micrograms of total RNA were extracted per sample. A second PCR, run for about 6 to 11 cycles, used a sample-barcoded 5' primer plus a J-beta primer mix. Every single cDNA molecule received a tag from a template-switch adaptor with 12 random nucleotides. MiXCR, applied by TCRdb to the 5' RACE reads, yields one record per CDR3 protein. This sample carries about 800,000 distinct CDR3 sequences, 55% to 75% of them seen once, and the ten largest clones take about 20%. The sample comprised blood. The V gene is TRBV20-1, the J gene TRBJ2-1; 10 bases fit TRBD2. The TCR sequence derives from a man in his thirties or forties in good health. The CDR3 nucleotides are TGCAGTGCTATCCCGGGACTAGCGAGTGCGCCAAACAATGAGCAGTTCTTC. Its translation: CSAIPGLASAPNNEQFF.